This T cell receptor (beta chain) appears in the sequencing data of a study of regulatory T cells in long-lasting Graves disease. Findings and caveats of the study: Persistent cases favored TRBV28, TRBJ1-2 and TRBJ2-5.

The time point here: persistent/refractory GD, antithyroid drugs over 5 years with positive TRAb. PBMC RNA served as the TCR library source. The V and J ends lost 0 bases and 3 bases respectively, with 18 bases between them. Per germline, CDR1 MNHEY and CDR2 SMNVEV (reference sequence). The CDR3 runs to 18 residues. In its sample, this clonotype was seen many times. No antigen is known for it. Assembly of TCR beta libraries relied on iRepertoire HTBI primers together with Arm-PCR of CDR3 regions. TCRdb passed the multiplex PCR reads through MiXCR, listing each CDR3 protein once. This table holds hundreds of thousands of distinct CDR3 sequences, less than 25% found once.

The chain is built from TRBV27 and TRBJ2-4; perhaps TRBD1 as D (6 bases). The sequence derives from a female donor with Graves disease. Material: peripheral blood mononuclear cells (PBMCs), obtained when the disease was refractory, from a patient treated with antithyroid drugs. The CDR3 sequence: CASSLSVGRGILKNIQYF. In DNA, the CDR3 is TGTGCCAGCAGTTTATCGGTCGGCAGGGGAATCCTCAAAAACATTCAGTACTTC.